Sequencing of this T cell receptor beta chain was carried out in a study of cytomegalovirus exposure and HLA in healthy donors. About this clone: Its cognate antigen is unknown.

The PCR employed 60 Vbeta primers together with 13 Jbeta primers. Generated by immunoSEQ multiplex PCR, the TCRdb table keeps only in-frame clones and is missing some. Among hundreds of thousands of clones, more than 75% were seen once, and the ten largest hold 0.2% to 0.25%. Study outcomes and limitations: Analysis was performed later, and it showed HLA-associated TCR beta chains to be more clonally expanded than equally common others. There were fewer than 200 TCR beta chains listed as cytomegalovirus-associated. Later on, an analysis showed TCR association rates differing by HLA locus, with DRB1 the most and HLA-C the fewest.

V lost 4 bases, J lost 6 bases, and 19 bases lay in between. Looked up from germline, CDR1 is MNHEY and CDR2 is SVGAGI. This CDR3 comprises 15 residues. The sequence derives from a girl aged 2-10 years in good health and CMV-seronegative. This rearrangement joins TRBV6-5 to TRBJ2-7; D call uncertain. The sequenced material came from PBMCs. The CDR3 DNA is TGTGCCAGCAGTTCAACGCCGATATGGCCGGGCGAGCAGTACTTC. It codes for CASSSTPIWPGEQYF.